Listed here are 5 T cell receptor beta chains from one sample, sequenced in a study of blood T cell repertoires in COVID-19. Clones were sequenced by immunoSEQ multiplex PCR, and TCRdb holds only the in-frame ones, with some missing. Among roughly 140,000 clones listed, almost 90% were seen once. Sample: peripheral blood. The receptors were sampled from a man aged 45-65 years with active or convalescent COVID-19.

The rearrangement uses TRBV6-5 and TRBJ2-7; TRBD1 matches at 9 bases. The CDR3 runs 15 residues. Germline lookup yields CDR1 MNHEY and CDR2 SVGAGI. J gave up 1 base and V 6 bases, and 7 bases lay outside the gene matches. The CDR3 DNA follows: TGTGCCAGCAGCCAGGGAGGGACAGGGTCCTACGAGCAGTACTTC. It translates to CASSQGGTGSYEQYF.

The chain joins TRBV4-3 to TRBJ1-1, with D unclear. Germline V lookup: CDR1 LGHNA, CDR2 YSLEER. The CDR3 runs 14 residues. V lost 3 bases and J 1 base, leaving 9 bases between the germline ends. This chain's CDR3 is CASSHVTKNTEAFF. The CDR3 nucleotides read TGCGCCAGCAGCCACGTCACTAAGAACACTGAAGCTTTCTTT.

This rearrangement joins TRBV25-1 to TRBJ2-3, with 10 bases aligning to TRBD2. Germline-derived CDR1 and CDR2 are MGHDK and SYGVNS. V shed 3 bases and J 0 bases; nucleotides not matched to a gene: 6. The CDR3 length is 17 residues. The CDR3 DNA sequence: TGTGCCAGCAGTGAGTTAGCTAGCGGGAGAAGCACAGATACGCAGTATTTT. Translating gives CASSELASGRSTDTQYF. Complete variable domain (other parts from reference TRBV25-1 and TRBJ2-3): EADIYQTPRYLVIGTGKKITLECSQTMGHDKMYWYQQDPGMELHLIHYSYGVNSTEKGDLSSESTVSRIRTEHFPLTLESARPSHTSQYLCASSELASGRSTDTQYFGPGTRLTVL.

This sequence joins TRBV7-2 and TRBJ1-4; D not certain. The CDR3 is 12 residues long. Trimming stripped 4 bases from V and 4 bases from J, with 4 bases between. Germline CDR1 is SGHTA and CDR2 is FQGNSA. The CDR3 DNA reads TGTGCCAGCAGCTCGGTTAATGAAAAACTGTTTTTT. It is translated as CASSSVNEKLFF.

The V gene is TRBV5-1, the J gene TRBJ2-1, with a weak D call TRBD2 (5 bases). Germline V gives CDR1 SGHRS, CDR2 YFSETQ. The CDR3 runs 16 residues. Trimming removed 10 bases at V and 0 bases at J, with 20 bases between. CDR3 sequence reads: CARRLSENSSYNEQFF. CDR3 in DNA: TGCGCCCGTAGGCTTAGCGAAAATAGCTCCTACAATGAGCAGTTCTTC.